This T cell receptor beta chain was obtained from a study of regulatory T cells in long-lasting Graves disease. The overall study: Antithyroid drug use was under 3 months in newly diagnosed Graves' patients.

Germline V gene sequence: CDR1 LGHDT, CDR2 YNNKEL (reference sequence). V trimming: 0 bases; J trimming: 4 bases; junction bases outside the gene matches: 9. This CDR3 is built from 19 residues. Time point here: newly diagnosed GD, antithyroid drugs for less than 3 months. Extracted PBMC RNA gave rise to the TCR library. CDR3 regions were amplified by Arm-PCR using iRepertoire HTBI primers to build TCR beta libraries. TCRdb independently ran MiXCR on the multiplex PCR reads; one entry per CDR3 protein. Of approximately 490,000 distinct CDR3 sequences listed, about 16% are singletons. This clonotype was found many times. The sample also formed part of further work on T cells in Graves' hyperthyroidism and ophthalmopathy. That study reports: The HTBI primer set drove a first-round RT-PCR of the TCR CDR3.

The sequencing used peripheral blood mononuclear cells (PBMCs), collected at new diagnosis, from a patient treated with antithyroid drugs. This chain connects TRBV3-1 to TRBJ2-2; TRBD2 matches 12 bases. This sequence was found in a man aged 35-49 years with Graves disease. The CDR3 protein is CASSQEGTSGLWTTGELFF. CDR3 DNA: TGTGCCAGCAGCCAAGAAGGGACTAGCGGGCTCTGGACCACCGGGGAGCTGTTTTTT.